This is a list of T cell receptor beta chains from one sample in a study of OX40 agonist ivuxolimab in advanced cancers. The table came from immunoSEQ multiplex PCR; TCRdb's copy has only in-frame clones and leaves some out. The data show 60,000 to 70,000 clones, with approximately 91% seen just once and roughly 0.29% held by the top ten. The sample in question was CD4+ or CD8+ T cells sorted from blood, obtained in a trial of the OX40 agonist ivuxolimab. Source of these receptors: an adult with an advanced solid tumor such as melanoma, head and neck, liver or kidney cancer. Each CDR3 is given with its conserved first and last residue. Fields, in order: V gene, J gene, clone size, D gene, CDR3 protein, CDR3 DNA. The D gene is left open where the match is weak. Not all rows give a size; the values are once, few, many and, for expanded clones, a class.

>TRBV7-2|TRBJ1-5|.|.
CASSPGPGFSNQPQHF
TGTGCCAGCAGCCCCGGACCTGGGTTTAGCAATCAGCCCCAGCATTTT
>TRBV27|TRBJ1-3|.|.
CASSLSVPNDRAPGNTIYF
TGTGCCAGCAGTTTGAGTGTCCCTAACGACAGAGCCCCAGGAAACACCATATATTTT
>TRBV27|TRBJ1-5|.|TRBD1
CASRPRQGEKNQPQHF
TGTGCCAGCAGACCCCGACAGGGGGAGAAAAATCAGCCCCAGCATTTT
>TRBV2|TRBJ2-7|once|TRBD2
CASSEQGLAGSYEQYF
TGTGCCAGCAGTGAGCAGGGACTAGCGGGGTCCTACGAGCAGTACTTC
>TRBV2|TRBJ2-1|once|TRBD1
CATAIGTGDDEQFF
TGTGCCACGGCTATCGGGACAGGGGACGATGAGCAGTTCTTC
>TRBV18|TRBJ1-5|.|.
CASSRTDSNQPQHF
TGTGCCAGCTCAAGGACGGATAGCAATCAGCCCCAGCATTTT
>TRBV15|TRBJ1-5|.|.
CATSRDPGDQPQHF
TGTGCCACCAGCAGAGATCCCGGGGATCAGCCCCAGCATTTT
>TRBV7-9|TRBJ2-3|.|TRBD2
CASSLRTSMLQDRTDTQYF
TGTGCCAGCAGCTTAAGGACTAGTATGCTCCAAGACCGAACAGATACGCAGTATTTT
>TRBV6-1|TRBJ1-4|.|.
CASSEVSRGANEKLFF
TGTGCCAGCAGTGAGGTTTCCCGCGGAGCTAATGAAAAACTGTTTTTT
>TRBV10-1|TRBJ2-7|.|TRBD1
CASSDGTGVSYEQYF
TGCGCCAGCAGTGATGGGACAGGGGTTTCCTACGAGCAGTACTTC
>TRBV6-6|TRBJ2-1|.|TRBD1
CASSYLTGGSEQFF
TGTGCCAGCAGTTACCTCACAGGGGGCAGTGAGCAGTTCTTC
>TRBV7-9|TRBJ1-2|.|TRBD1
CASSPAGTVDGGYGYTF
TGTGCCAGCAGCCCGGCCGGGACAGTAGATGGTGGGTATGGCTACACCTTC
>TRBV19|TRBJ2-1|.|TRBD2
CASSQERLADYNEQFF
TGTGCCAGTAGCCAAGAGAGACTAGCGGATTACAATGAGCAGTTCTTC
>TRBV5-1|TRBJ1-5|.|.
CASSLGGNREPQHF
TGCGCCAGCAGCCTGGGGGGAAATAGGGAGCCCCAGCATTTT
>TRBV27|TRBJ1-2|.|.
CASREGTSTNYGYTF
TGTGCCAGCAGGGAGGGAACCTCTACTAACTATGGCTACACCTTC
>TRBV19|TRBJ1-1|.|.
CASKELTNTEAFF
TGTGCCAGTAAGGAATTGACGAACACTGAAGCTTTCTTT
>TRBV11-3|TRBJ2-2|.|TRBD1
CASSFSSGTGDTGELFF
TGTGCCAGCAGCTTTTCATCCGGGACAGGGGACACCGGGGAGCTGTTTTTT
>TRBV27|TRBJ2-7|.|.
CASSSLTGQTYEQYF
TGTGCCAGCAGTTCCCTAACAGGACAAACCTACGAGCAGTACTTC
>TRBV27|TRBJ2-1|.|.
CASNPRDGSGDEQFF
TGTGCCAGCAACCCCCGAGACGGGAGTGGGGATGAGCAGTTCTTC
>TRBV9|TRBJ2-6|.|.
CASSPGHSTGANVLTF
TGTGCCAGCAGCCCCGGACACTCGACTGGGGCCAACGTCCTGACTTTC
>TRBV7-6|TRBJ2-7|.|TRBD2
CASSLGTSGGYEQYF
TGTGCCAGCAGCTTAGGGACTAGCGGGGGGTACGAGCAGTACTTC
>TRBV18|TRBJ1-1|.|.
CASSPQQGQMNTEAFF
TGTGCCAGCTCACCTCAACAGGGCCAGATGAACACTGAAGCTTTCTTT
>TRBV16|TRBJ2-7|.|.
CASSQSVPGEQYF
TGTGCCAGCAGCCAATCGGTCCCGGGGGAGCAGTACTTC
>TRBV6-6|TRBJ2-1|once|TRBD2
CASSYSTAGGFNEQFF
TGTGCCAGCAGTTACTCGACCGCGGGAGGTTTCAATGAGCAGTTCTTC
>TRBV7-9|TRBJ2-1|.|.
CASGQSTSYNEQFF
TGTGCCAGCGGACAGTCAACCTCCTACAATGAGCAGTTCTTC
>TRBV7-2|TRBJ1-2|.|.
CASSLEGPGASNYGYTF
TGTGCCAGCAGCTTAGAGGGTCCGGGAGCTTCTAACTATGGCTACACCTTC
>TRBV18|TRBJ2-6|.|TRBD1
CASSPPLGQGLSGANVLTF
TGTGCCAGCTCACCACCGCTGGGACAGGGCCTCTCTGGGGCCAACGTCCTGACTTTC
>TRBV5-6|TRBJ2-1|.|.
CASSLRRSYNEQFF
TGTGCCAGCAGCTTAAGAAGGTCGTACAATGAGCAGTTCTTC
>TRBV7-6|TRBJ2-1|.|TRBD2
CASSKRLAGDNEQFF
TGTGCCAGCAGCAAAAGACTAGCGGGGGACAATGAGCAGTTCTTC
>TRBV4-3|TRBJ2-7|once|TRBD2
CASSQLAAGGGYEQYF
TGCGCCAGCAGCCAACTCGCGGCGGGAGGCGGCTACGAGCAGTACTTC